This T cell receptor beta chain was captured by sequencing in a study of blood T cell repertoires in COVID-19. CDR3 size: 12 residues. V lost 6 bases to trimming and J lost 7 bases, with 13 bases between them. The germline V gene has CDR1 SQVTM and CDR2 ANQGSEA. Here immunoSEQ multiplex PCR was the method, and the copy in TCRdb shows in-frame clones only, minus some. The data show hundreds of thousands of clones, with roughly nine tenths seen just once and less than 0.75% held by the top ten. The rearrangement uses TRBV29-1 and TRBJ1-5; D is perhaps TRBD1 (5 bases). The receptor was isolated from a middle-aged man with acute or convalescent COVID-19. The sample consisted of peripheral blood. This CDR3 reads CSVGEALQPQHF. CDR3 in DNA: TGCAGCGTGGGGGAGGCCTTGCAGCCCCAGCATTTT. Looking up the rest from reference TRBV29-1 and TRBJ1-5 gives the full variable domain: SAVISQKPSRDICQRGTSLTIQCQVDSQVTMMFWYRQQPGQSLTLIATANQGSEATYESGFVIDKFPISRPNLTFSTLTVSNMSPEDSSIYLCSVGEALQPQHFGDGTRLSIL.